This TCR beta chain was recorded in a study of T-cell memory formation after mild COVID-19. For the study at large: Clusters were largely donor specific. Overall study results and limits: Still unconfirmed is whether the second-wave clones peaking on day 37 recognized SARS-CoV-2. Researchers found some responding clones in pre-infection memory, a sign that cross-reactive memory joined. Later expanders leaned toward CD4+, whereas clones contracting from day 15 to 85 were balanced CD4/CD8.

TCRdb re-analysed the 5' RACE reads in MiXCR, keeping a single row per CDR3 protein. This table holds approximately 230,000 distinct CDR3 sequences, 16% found once. CDR1 and CDR2 (germline): LGHDT, YNNKEL (reference sequence). V trimming: 4 bases; J trimming: 1 base; junction bases outside the gene matches: 7. The CDR3 totals 18 residues. In this sample, this clonotype turned up a few times. Its antigen remains unknown. The chain has TRBV3-1 and TRBJ2-3; the match to TRBD2 covers 14 bases. The source material was PBMCs or a T cell subset sorted from them (not recorded which). This receptor was taken from a man younger than 30 who had mild COVID-19 (a few samples of this study predate the infection). Cell type and time point are not known. The CDR3 sequence is CASSLTGLAGGGTDTQYF. The CDR3 nucleotides read TGTGCCAGCAGCCTGACAGGACTAGCGGGGGGCGGCACAGATACGCAGTATTTT.